This TCR beta chain emerged from a study of blood T cells in healthy people across ages (dated by TCRdb to the mid-2010s). Context from the whole study: In model experiments, template switching captured about one uniquely barcoded TCR beta cDNA molecule for every two T cells. To avoid experimental bias, donors of different ages were distributed randomly across sequencing lanes. Using the same blood draw, the study looked at two additional independent replicas of 1 million unique cDNA reads for two donors, one aged 18 to 29 and the other aged 80 or older. The donors were split into four age groups: young (average approximately 16 years), middle-aged (roughly 40), aged (about 62) and long-lived (under 90). Using deep sequencing normalized with unique cDNA molecular identifiers, the study measured how TCR beta repertoire diversity changes with age. Summary of the overall study and its limitations: Total diversity estimates from one million sequenced T cells were considered lower bounds and underestimates. As age increased, observed TCR beta diversity per million T cells dropped in a roughly linear way, and a significant reduction was already evident by age about 40. Bulk unsorted PBMC profiling prevented conclusive comparison of naive and antigen-experienced compartments. Because donor CMV infection status was unknown, age-related changes in expanded clonotypes were potentially confounded. Compared with the aged group, the long-lived group had more naive CD4+ T cells, fewer expanded clones and increased TCR diversity, a pattern suggesting age selection. There was a strong correlation between observed TCR beta diversity and the percentage of naive T cells measured by flow cytometry.

Details on this clonotype: What antigen it recognizes has not been identified. Base qualities are missing; no much larger clone stands one base away.

Measured from the cysteine to the phenylalanine, the CDR3 is 14 residues long. CDR3 DNA only is kept here, 42 bases in frame from base 1. The germline V gene gives CDR1 as SGHAT and CDR2 as FQNNGV. V and J are truncated by 0 bases and 6 bases respectively, leaving an intervening sequence of 12 bases. Libraries were constructed by 5' RACE. The sample was run on an Illumina HiSeq 2500. The second PCR ran for about 6 to 11 cycles and used a J-beta primer mix along with a sample-barcoded 5' primer. A unique molecular identifier was introduced onto each TCR beta cDNA molecule by a template-switch 5' adaptor carrying 12 random nucleotides. Each sample yielded at least 2.5 million CDR3-containing paired-end reads. First-strand cDNA was synthesized from all RNA with the Mint cDNA synthesis kit, primed by a TRBC-specific oligonucleotide. Following uracil-DNA glycosylase treatment, all cDNA underwent a first 18-cycle PCR with the universal primers M1SS and BC2_uni_R. From the authors' description of their analysis: For normalization, 1 million high-quality reads were randomly selected from each sample, with every read carrying a distinct molecular identifier. Instead of being binned into consensus sequences, reads that shared molecular identifiers were thrown out. CDR3 identification, clonotype clustering and error correction used MiTCR with a Q25 quality threshold and the strictest error-elimination algorithm. Lower-bound total TCR beta diversity was estimated with a nonparametric unseen species model using Euler transformation. TCRdb itself trimmed the public reads at Q25 with fastp, ran MiXCR and retained productive beta chains. Rows are combined by CDR3 protein, so each entry shows the most common genes and DNA. These V and J calls originate from TCRdb's pipeline instead of the authors' own analysis. Counted in this sample were around 1.5 million distinct CDR3 sequences; approximately 42% of them appeared once. 7.9% of the sample belongs to the ten largest clones.

Systemically healthy Caucasian individuals from Russia, over 30 in total and aged about 6 to 95 years, were included as donors. Ten milliliters of peripheral blood were drawn from each donor into EDTA-treated Vacutainer tubes. Ficoll-Paque density-gradient centrifugation was used to isolate PBMCs, with at least 6.5 million obtained per sample. Trizol reagent was used to extract total RNA from PBMCs, with at least 5 micrograms per sample. For every donor, an aliquot of PBMCs went through flow cytometry to measure the percentages of naive CD45RAhigh/CD27high T cells. The source is a woman in her late teens or twenties in good health. The sequencing sample was made of blood. The sequence joins TRBV11-2 to TRBJ2-7, and perhaps TRBD2 as D gene, on 6 matching bases. The CDR3 loop reads CASSLDRRGREQYF. The base sequence is TGTGCCAGCAGCTTAGATCGGCGGGGACGCGAGCAGTACTTC.